One T cell receptor (beta chain) is described in this entry. V shed 6 bases and J 4 bases; nucleotides not matched to a gene: 9. The length of the CDR3 is 14 residues. Per the germline V gene, CDR1 is SNHLY and CDR2 is FYNNEI. The PCR used 60 Vbeta and 13 Jbeta primers. TCRdb's copy holds only in-frame clones and misses some; the assay was immunoSEQ multiplex PCR. This sample has fewer than 150,000 clones, with around 80% found just once. The data derive from a study of cytomegalovirus exposure and HLA in healthy donors. This clonotype originated in a woman aged 40 to 49 in good health and CMV-seropositive. Sequenced sample: PBMCs. The chain uses TRBV2 and TRBJ2-7; 7 positions match TRBD2. CDR3 nucleotide sequence: TGTGCCAGCAGGCGCCGGGGGGACCTTTACGAGCAGTACTTC. It codes for CASRRRGDLYEQYF.